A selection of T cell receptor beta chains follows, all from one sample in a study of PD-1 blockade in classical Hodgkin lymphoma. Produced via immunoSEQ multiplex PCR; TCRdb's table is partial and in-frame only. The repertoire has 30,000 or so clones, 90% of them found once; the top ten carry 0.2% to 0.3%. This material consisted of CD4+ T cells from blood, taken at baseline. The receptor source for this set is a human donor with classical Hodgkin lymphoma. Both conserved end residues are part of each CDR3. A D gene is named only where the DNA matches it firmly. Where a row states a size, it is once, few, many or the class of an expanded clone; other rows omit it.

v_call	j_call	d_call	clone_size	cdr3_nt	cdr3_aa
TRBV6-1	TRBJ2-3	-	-	TGTGCCAGCAGTGAACAGACGGGCACAGATACGCAGTATTTT	CASSEQTGTDTQYF
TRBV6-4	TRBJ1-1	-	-	TGTGCCAGCAGCCAACAGGGGAACACTGAAGCTTTCTTT	CASSQQGNTEAFF
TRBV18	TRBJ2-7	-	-	TGTGCCAGCTCACCAATCACCGGGACCCCCTACGAGCAGTACTTC	CASSPITGTPYEQYF
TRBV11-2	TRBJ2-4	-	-	TGTGCCAGCAGCTCCAGACTAGCCAAAAACATTCAGTACTTC	CASSSRLAKNIQYF
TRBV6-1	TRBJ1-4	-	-	TGTGCCAGCAGTGAATCTATTGGGGCGGGTAATGAAAAACTGTTTTTT	CASSESIGAGNEKLFF
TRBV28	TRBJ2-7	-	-	TGTGCCAGCAGCCGCCTCTCCGGGACCCCTAGGTACTTC	CASSRLSGTPRYF
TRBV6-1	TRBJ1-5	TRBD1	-	TGTGCCAGCAGTGGGTCGGGACAGGGGGCGTTGGGCAATCAGCCCCAGCATTTT	CASSGSGQGALGNQPQHF
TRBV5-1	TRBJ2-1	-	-	TGCGCCAGCAGCCAGTACAATGAGCAGTTCTTC	CASSQYNEQFF
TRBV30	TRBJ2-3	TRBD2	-	TGTGCCTGGAGTAGGCTAGCGGGGATCACAGATACGCAGTATTTT	CAWSRLAGITDTQYF
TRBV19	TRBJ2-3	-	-	TGTGCCACAGACCTAGGCACAGATACGCAGTATTTT	CATDLGTDTQYF
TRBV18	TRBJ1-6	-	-	TGTGCCAGCTCACCACGCCTCGGTTTCCCCCCCGCGGGGATAGAGAATTCACCCCTCCACTTT	CASSPRLGFPPAGIENSPLHF
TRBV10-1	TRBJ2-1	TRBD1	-	TGCGCCAGCAGTGAAGGGGGCAGGGGAGAGTTCTTC	CASSEGGRGEFF
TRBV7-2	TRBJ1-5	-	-	TGTGCCAGCAGCTTAGTAGGAGGGGAGGCGAATCAGCCCCAGCATTTT	CASSLVGGEANQPQHF
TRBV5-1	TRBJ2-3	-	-	TGCGCCAGCAGCTTGGGGGGCGGGAGCACAGATACGCAGTATTTT	CASSLGGGSTDTQYF
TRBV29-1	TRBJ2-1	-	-	TGCAGCGGTGAACGGGAGAATGAGCAGTTCTTC	CSGERENEQFF
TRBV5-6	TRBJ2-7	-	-	TGTGCCAGCAGCCCCCCTGGCGACGAGCAGTACTTC	CASSPPGDEQYF
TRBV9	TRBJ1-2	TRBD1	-	TGTGCCAGCAGCGAGGGGACAGGGGCTAACTATGGCTACACCTTC	CASSEGTGANYGYTF
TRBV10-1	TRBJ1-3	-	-	TGCGCCAGCAGTGAGATGGAAAACGGAAACACCATATATTTT	CASSEMENGNTIYF
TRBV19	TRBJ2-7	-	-	TGTGCCAGTAGCAGGATCGGGGGCGCGAACTCCTACGAGCAGTACTTC	CASSRIGGANSYEQYF
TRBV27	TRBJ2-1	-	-	TGTGCCAGCAGTTTGGATGTAGGCGGCGGGTTCTCCTACAATGAGCAGTTCTTC	CASSLDVGGGFSYNEQFF
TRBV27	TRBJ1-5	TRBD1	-	TGTGCCAGCAGTTTATTGGCACAGGGGAATCAGCCCCAGCATTTT	CASSLLAQGNQPQHF
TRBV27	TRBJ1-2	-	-	TGTGCCAGCAGCTTAGTTATGACAGGCCCTATGGGCGGCTACACCTTC	CASSLVMTGPMGGYTF
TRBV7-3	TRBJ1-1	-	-	TGTGCCAGCAGCTTGGGCACAGGGACTGAAGCTTTCTTT	CASSLGTGTEAFF
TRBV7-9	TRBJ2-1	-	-	TGTGCCAGCAGCCAACCAAGGTGGGAGCAGTTCTTC	CASSQPRWEQFF
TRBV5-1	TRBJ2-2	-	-	TGCGCCAGCAGCTTGGCCCGGACAGCGAACACCGGGGAGCTGTTTTTT	CASSLARTANTGELFF
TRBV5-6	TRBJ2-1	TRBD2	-	TGTGCCAGCAGCGTCCCGGGACTAGCGGGAGAGAATGAGCAGTTCTTC	CASSVPGLAGENEQFF
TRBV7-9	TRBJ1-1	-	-	TGTGCCAGCAGCACGCTCGGGGGCCCTGAAGCTTTCTTT	CASSTLGGPEAFF
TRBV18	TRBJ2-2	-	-	TGTGCCAGCTCACCCCGGGACGACACCGGGGAGCTGTTTTTT	CASSPRDDTGELFF
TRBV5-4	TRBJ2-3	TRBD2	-	TGTGCCACCTCTCGGGGAGCTAGCGGGAGGCCAGATACGCAGTATTTT	CATSRGASGRPDTQYF
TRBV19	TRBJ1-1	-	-	TGTGCCAGTAGTATTGAGTTCCTGCACACTGAAGCTTTCTTT	CASSIEFLHTEAFF
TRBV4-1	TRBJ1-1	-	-	TGCGCCAGCAGCCACCAGACAGTCATTTCCACTGAAGCTTTCTTT	CASSHQTVISTEAFF
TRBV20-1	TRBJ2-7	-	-	TGCAGTGCCCAAACCACAGCCGAGCAGTACTTC	CSAQTTAEQYF
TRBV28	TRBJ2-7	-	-	TGTGCCAGCAGTTTATACCAGATGCCACTCTCCTACGAGCAGTACTTC	CASSLYQMPLSYEQYF
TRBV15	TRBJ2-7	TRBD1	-	TGTGCCACCAGCAGGGGCAGGGGGTTCGGGCGTGGGCAGTACTTC	CATSRGRGFGRGQYF
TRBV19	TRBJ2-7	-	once	TGTGCCAGTAGTGACAGCTACGAGCAGTACTTC	CASSDSYEQYF
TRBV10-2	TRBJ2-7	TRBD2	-	TGCGCCAGCAGTGAGTCGAGGGCTAGCGGAGCCTACGAGCAGTACTTC	CASSESRASGAYEQYF
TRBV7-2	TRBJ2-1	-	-	TGTGCCAGCAGCTTAGAAACTTTTAATGAGCAGTTCTTC	CASSLETFNEQFF
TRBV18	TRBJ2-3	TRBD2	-	TGTGCCAGCTCAGCCTCCCCGACTAGCAGCTCAGATACGCAGTATTTT	CASSASPTSSSDTQYF
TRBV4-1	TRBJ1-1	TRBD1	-	TGCGCCAGCAGCCAAGAGGACAGGGTTTTGAACACTGAAGCTTTCTTT	CASSQEDRVLNTEAFF
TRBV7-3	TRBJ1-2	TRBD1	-	TGTGCCAGCAGCTCAACAGGGGAGGAGGGCTACACCTTC	CASSSTGEEGYTF
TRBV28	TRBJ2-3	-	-	TGTGCCAGCAGTTTGACGGGATATTCCACAGATACGCAGTATTTT	CASSLTGYSTDTQYF
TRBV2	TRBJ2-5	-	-	TGTGCCAGCAGTCTACAGGGAGAGACCCAGTACTTC	CASSLQGETQYF
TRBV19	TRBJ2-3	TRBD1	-	TGTGCCAGTAGTCACCCCCCTAGGGGACAGGTCACAGATACGCAGTATTTT	CASSHPPRGQVTDTQYF
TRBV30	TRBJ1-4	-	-	TGTGCCTGGAGTCGGGACTTTTCTAATGAAAAACTGTTTTTT	CAWSRDFSNEKLFF
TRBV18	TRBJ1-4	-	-	TGTGCCAGCTCACCACAGGGGCGCCGACGGGGGAAGGAAAAACTGTTTTTT	CASSPQGRRRGKEKLFF
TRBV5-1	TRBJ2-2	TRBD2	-	TGCGCCAGCAGCGGGGGACTAGCTAACGGGGAGCTGTTTTTT	CASSGGLANGELFF
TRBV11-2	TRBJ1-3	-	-	TGTGCCAGCAGCTTACGGCCGGGGGCGCCGGGAAACACCATATATTTT	CASSLRPGAPGNTIYF
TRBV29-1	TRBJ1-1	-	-	TGCAGCGTGGGAGGGGAGTCGGCCGGCCGCCCCCCGGTAGCATGGTCCACTGAAGCTTTCTTT	CSVGGESAGRPPVAWSTEAFF
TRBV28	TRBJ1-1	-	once	TGTGCCAGCATTGATGCGGGACGGGCGAACACTGAAGCTTTCTTT	CASIDAGRANTEAFF
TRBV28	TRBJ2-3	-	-	TGTGCCAGCCGGGTGGGGGATACGCAGTATTTT	CASRVGDTQYF
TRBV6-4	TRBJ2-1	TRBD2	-	TGTGCCAGCAGCCCCGGGACTAGCGGGAACAATGAGCAGTTCTTC	CASSPGTSGNNEQFF
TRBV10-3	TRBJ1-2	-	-	TGTGCCATCAGTGGCCTAGTGCCTTCGTTCTATGGCTACACCTTC	CAISGLVPSFYGYTF
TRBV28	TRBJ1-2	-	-	TGTGCCAGCAGGGGCCAGCTAATTCGTGGCTACACCTTC	CASRGQLIRGYTF
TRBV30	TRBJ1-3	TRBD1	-	TGTGCCGTCCTACAGGGGGCTGGAAACACCATATATTTT	CAVLQGAGNTIYF